The clone carrying this TCR beta chain was recorded a few times. The antigen remains undetermined. The junction shows a germline mismatch at one end, possibly a read error. This specimen belongs to a study of T cell repertoires in cytomegalovirus infection. TCRdb analysed the reads with MiXCR anew, one entry per CDR3 protein. Of about 700,000 distinct CDR3 sequences listed, around 30% were seen once; the top ten hold 15% to 20%. The CDR3 covers 16 residues. Germline V gene lookup returns CDR1 LGHDT and CDR2 YNNKEL (reference sequence). Sequencing was performed on cultured PBMCs, taken from culture after CMV antigen stimulation. The V and J genes are TRBV3-1 and TRBJ1-6; 7 bases align to TRBD1. The TCR originated in a human donor in good health (CMV status not recorded). Some clones in this sample may be carry-over from other donors' samples. CDR3 protein: CASSRITTGQNSPLHF. The CDR3 DNA reads as TGTGCTAGCAGCCGTATCACGACAGGGCAAAATTCACCCCTCCACTTT.